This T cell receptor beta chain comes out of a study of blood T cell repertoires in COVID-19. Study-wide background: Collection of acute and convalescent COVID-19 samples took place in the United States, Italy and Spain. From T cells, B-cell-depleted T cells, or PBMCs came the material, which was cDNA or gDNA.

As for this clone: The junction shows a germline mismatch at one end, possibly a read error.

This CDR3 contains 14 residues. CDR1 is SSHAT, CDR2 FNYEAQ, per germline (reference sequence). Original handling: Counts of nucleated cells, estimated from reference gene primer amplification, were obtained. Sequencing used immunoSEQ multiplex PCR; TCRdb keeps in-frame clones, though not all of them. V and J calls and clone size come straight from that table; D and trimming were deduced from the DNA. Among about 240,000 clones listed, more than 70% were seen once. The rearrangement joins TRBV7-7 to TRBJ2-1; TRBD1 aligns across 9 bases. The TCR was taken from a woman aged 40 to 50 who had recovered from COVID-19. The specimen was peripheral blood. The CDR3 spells CASSEGQGYNEQFF. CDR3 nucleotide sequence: TGTGCTAGCAGCGAGGGACAGGGCTACAATGAGCAGTTCTTC.